This T cell receptor (beta chain) was identified during a study of T cells in Graves' hyperthyroidism and ophthalmopathy (dated by TCRdb to about 2019). Some background on the complete study: To identify distinguishing TCR V-J signatures, a discovery cohort of around 100 patients was used, comprising under 45 with Graves' ophthalmopathy and roughly 60 with stable Graves' hyperthyroidism. Prospective prediction of ophthalmopathy was tested in an independent validation cohort of fewer than 20 hyperthyroidism patients and 17 patients who later progressed to ophthalmopathy. The roughly 99 discovery patients were divided at random into training and test sets in a 7:3 ratio. In more than 5 Graves' hyperthyroidism patients, the study also compared T-cell repertoires from thyroid tissue with T-cell repertoires from blood. Following sampling, methimazole starting at 30 mg daily was given to hyperthyroidism patients, and high-dose intravenous methylprednisolone was given to ophthalmopathy patients. According to the paper, TCR Vbeta CDR3 sequencing was carried out on approximately 140 peripheral blood samples, which came from under 50 ophthalmopathy, 80 or so hyperthyroidism and around 17 progressor patients.

A patient counted as having stable Graves' hyperthyroidism if no progression to ophthalmopathy occurred over 18 months of follow-up. Hyperthyroidism patients were newly diagnosed, with disease duration under 2 months, and aged 18 to 65 years. The study excluded patients with uncontrolled infections, other autoimmune diseases, pregnancy or lactation. Diagnoses relied on clinical symptoms, serum thyroxine and TRAb, thyroid ultrasound and orbital computed tomography. Total RNA was extracted using Trizol reagent, and RNA quality was assessed on an Agilent 2100 Bioanalyzer. As encoded in the germline V gene (reference sequence), CDR1 is SGHKS while CDR2 is YYEKEE. The CDR3 spans 16 residues, from the cysteine through the phenylalanine. The entry retains the CDR3 DNA only, 48 bases that are in frame from base 1. V loses 0 bases, J loses 4 bases, and the germline ends lie 16 bases apart. General study outcomes and caveats: In cross-validation, a model built on a 13 V-J signature told ophthalmopathy apart from stable hyperthyroidism with under 90% sensitivity and about 81% specificity, and in testing the same model reached 80%/75%. Most expanded thyroid clonotypes (frequency above 0.001) were also detected in blood, a finding suggesting that blood repertoires may reflect thyroid immune responses. Sample size was not statistically predetermined, and investigators were not blinded to group allocation. In validation, the model predicted progression to ophthalmopathy a median of about 6.8 months before onset, with about 67% sensitivity and 72.22% specificity.

Amplification of TCR beta CDR3 regions was carried out from RNA transcripts. The first round of RT-PCR for the TCR CDR3 was performed with the HTBI primer set and the Qiagen OneStep RT-PCR kit. Libraries were constructed in a second round of multiplex PCR, after which size selection and purification were carried out. Libraries were sequenced paired-end with 100 bp reads on an Illumina HiSeq2000. The original pipeline was this. Raw data were processed with SOAPnuke, discarding reads with adapters, uncalled bases, mean Phred below 15, or no exact constant-primer or identifier match. COPE v1.2.5 was used to merge high-quality paired reads, and clonotypes were defined as unique nucleotide sequences. MiTCR v1.1 was used to align the clonotypes against IMGT TRBV, TRBD and TRBJ reference segments. The analysis was restricted to V-J combinations with a frequency above 0.0001, which together covered 99.2% of the repertoires. The TCS score was defined as F50 (clonal expansion) divided by E x V (chaos), with BLOSUM62-based TCRdist calculated between CDR3 peptides within each V-J. Welch's t-statistics and random forest reduced approximately 520 V-J features to fewer than 15, which were used in a naive Bayes classifier (R e1071). TCRdb ran its own pipeline on the public reads, namely fastp trimming at Q25 and MiXCR clone calling, and kept in-frame beta chains. Records with the same CDR3 protein are collapsed into one entry carrying the most frequent genes and DNA. TCRdb, not the original authors, processed these V and J calls. Here the sample has about 560,000 distinct CDR3 sequences; roughly 50% occur a single time. The ten largest clones represent 8.2% of the sample.

Only a few counts were recorded for this clonotype. Its specific antigen is unknown. No base qualities exist here, and no much larger clone lies one base off it. This sequence was found in a woman aged 18-30 years with Graves' hyperthyroidism. Donor details come from another sample of the same person, matched by shared clones. This chain joins TRBV5-5 to TRBJ2-5; a weak D assignment points to TRBD2 (6 bases agree). Sequencing input: peripheral blood or thyroid tissue (not recorded which). The DNA is as follows: TGTGCCAGCAGCTTGGCTTTGAGGGCGGGATCAGAGACCCAGTACTTC. Translated, this is CASSLALRAGSETQYF.